The sequence of this T cell receptor (beta chain) was determined in a study of cytomegalovirus exposure and HLA in healthy donors. It was with 60 Vbeta and 13 Jbeta primers that the PCR ran. Profiling relied on immunoSEQ multiplex PCR, and the TCRdb table lists in-frame clones only, not all of them. The repertoire holds approximately 98,000 clones, with about 80% as singletons. Study-wide findings and caveats: In a later analysis, compared with equally common non-associated chains, HLA-associated beta chains were more expanded. In a later analysis, HLA-C alleles had the fewest associated TCRs, DRB1 alleles the most. Most subjects had HLA-A and HLA-B alleles reportedly predicted accurately by TCR beta sequences.

Germline V gene lookup returns CDR1 MNHNS and CDR2 SASEGT. V was cut by 7 bases and J by 8 bases, with 18 bases left in between. The CDR3 spans 13 residues. Regarding this clone: Its antigen is as yet unknown.

What was sequenced was PBMCs. V usage is TRBV6-1 and J usage is TRBJ2-7; perhaps TRBD1 as D (5 bases). The sequence was obtained from a man aged 18 to 30 in good health and CMV-seropositive. The CDR3 spells CASTETRGLQQYF. The CDR3, as DNA: TGTGCCAGCACAGAGACAAGGGGCTTACAGCAGTACTTC.